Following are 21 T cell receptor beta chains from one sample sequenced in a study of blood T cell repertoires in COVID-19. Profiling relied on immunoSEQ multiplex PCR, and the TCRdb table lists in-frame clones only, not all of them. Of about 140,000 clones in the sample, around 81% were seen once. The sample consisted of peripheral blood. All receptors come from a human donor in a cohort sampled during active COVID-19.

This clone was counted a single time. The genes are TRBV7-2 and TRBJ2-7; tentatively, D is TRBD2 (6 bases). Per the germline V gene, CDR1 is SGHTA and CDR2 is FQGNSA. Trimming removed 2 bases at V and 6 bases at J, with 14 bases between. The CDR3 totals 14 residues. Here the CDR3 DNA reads TGTGCCAGCAGCTTATCTAACGGGAGTGGCGAGCAGTACTTC. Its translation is CASSLSNGSGEQYF.

The CDR3: CASSAGVRVQQYF. The CDR3 bases are TGTGCCAGCAGCGCAGGTGTCAGGGTGCAGCAGTACTTC. The V call is TRBV7-2, the J call TRBJ2-7; D possibly corresponds to TRBD1 (5 bases). Germline loops: CDR1 SGHTA, CDR2 FQGNSA. Trimming removed 5 bases from V and 8 bases from J, with 16 bases in between. CDR3 length equals 13 residues.

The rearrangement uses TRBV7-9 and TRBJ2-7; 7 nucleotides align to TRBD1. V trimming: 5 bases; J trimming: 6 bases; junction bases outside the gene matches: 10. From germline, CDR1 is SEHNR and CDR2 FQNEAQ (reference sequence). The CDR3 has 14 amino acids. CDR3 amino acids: CASSPIDRVGEQYF. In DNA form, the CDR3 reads TGTGCCAGCAGCCCTATTGACAGGGTCGGCGAGCAGTACTTC.

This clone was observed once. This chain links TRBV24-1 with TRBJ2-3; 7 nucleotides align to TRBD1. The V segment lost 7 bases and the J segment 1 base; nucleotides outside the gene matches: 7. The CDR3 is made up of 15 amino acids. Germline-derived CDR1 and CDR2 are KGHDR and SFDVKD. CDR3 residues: CATRGPGTGTDTQYF. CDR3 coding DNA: TGTGCCACCAGGGGGCCCGGGACAGGCACAGATACGCAGTATTTT.

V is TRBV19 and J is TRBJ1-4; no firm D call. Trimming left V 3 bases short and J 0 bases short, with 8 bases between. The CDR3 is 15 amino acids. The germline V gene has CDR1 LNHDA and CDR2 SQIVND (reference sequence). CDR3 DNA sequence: TGTGCCAGTAGTATGAAAGTAGCAACTAATGAAAAACTGTTTTTT. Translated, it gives CASSMKVATNEKLFF. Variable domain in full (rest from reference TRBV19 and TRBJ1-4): DGGITQSPKYLFRKEGQNVTLSCEQNLNHDAMYWYRQDPGQGLRLIYYSQIVNDFQKGDIAEGYSVSREKKESFPLTVTSAQKNPTAFYLCASSMKVATNEKLFFGSGTQLSVL.

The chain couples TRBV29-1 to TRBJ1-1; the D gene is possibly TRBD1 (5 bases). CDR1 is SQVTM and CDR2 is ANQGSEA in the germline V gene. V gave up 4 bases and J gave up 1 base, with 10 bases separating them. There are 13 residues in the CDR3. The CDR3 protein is CSVAPTGNTEAFF. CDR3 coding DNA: TGCAGCGTTGCCCCCACAGGGAACACTGAAGCTTTCTTT.

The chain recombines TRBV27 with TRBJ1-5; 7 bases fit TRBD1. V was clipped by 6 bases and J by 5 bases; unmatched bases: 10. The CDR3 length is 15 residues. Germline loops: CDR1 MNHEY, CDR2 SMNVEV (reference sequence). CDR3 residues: CASRSTGRPYQPQHF. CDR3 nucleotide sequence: TGTGCCAGCAGATCGACAGGGCGGCCCTATCAGCCCCAGCATTTT.

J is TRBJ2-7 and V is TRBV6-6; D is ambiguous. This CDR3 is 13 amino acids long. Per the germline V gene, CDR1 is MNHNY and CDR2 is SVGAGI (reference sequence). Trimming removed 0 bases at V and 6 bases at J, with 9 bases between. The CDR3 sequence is CASSYSSVLEQYF. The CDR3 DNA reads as TGTGCCAGCAGTTACTCTTCGGTTCTCGAGCAGTACTTC.

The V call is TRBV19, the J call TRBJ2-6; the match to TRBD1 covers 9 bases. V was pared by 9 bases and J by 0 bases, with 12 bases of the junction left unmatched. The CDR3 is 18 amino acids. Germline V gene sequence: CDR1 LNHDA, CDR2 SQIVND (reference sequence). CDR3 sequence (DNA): TGTGCCAGCACAGGGGGCGGGGGTTACCCCTCTGGGGCCAACGTCCTGACTTTC. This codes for CASTGGGGYPSGANVLTF.

The CDR3 region is CASRHRGGGGTDTQYF. The CDR3 DNA reads as TGTGCCAGCAGACATCGAGGGGGCGGGGGCACAGATACGCAGTATTTT. The rearrangement links TRBV28 to TRBJ2-3, with D perhaps TRBD1 (7 bases). Trimming removed 6 bases from V and 1 base from J, with 17 bases in between. CDR3 length: 16 amino acids. CDR1 and CDR2 from the germline V gene are MDHEN and SYDVKM. Together with reference TRBV28 and TRBJ2-3, the CDR3 gives the full variable domain: DVKVTQSSRYLVKRTGEKVFLECVQDMDHENMFWYRQDPGLGLRLIYFSYDVKMKEKGDIPEGYSVSREKKERFSLILESASTNQTSMYLCASRHRGGGGTDTQYFGPGTRLTVL.

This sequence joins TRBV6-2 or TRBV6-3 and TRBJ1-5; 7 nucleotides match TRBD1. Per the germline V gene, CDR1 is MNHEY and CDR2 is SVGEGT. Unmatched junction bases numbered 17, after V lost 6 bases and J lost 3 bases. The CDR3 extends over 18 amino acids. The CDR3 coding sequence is TGTGCCAGCAGCCTCCTAAAGGTGACAGGGTTGATCAATCAGCCCCAGCATTTT. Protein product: CASSLLKVTGLINQPQHF.

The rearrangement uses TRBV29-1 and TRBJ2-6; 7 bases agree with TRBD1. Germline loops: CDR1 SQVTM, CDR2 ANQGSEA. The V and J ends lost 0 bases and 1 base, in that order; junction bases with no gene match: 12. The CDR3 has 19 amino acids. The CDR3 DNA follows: TGCAGCGTTGAAGACCCAGGGGCAGGGGGTTTTTCTGGGGCCAACGTCCTGACTTTC. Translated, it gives CSVEDPGAGGFSGANVLTF.

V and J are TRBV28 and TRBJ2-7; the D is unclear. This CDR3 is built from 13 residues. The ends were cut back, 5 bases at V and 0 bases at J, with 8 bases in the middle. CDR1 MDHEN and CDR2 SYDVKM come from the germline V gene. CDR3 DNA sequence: TGTGCCAGCAGTAGAGCTAACTCCTACGAGCAGTACTTC. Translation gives CASSRANSYEQYF.

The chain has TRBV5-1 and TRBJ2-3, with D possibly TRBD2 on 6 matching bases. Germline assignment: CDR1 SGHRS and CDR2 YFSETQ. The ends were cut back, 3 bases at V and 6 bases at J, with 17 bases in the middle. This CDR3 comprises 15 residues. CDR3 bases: TGCGCCAGCAGCTCCTTAAAGGGAGGCCAGGATACGCAGTATTTT. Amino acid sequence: CASSSLKGGQDTQYF.

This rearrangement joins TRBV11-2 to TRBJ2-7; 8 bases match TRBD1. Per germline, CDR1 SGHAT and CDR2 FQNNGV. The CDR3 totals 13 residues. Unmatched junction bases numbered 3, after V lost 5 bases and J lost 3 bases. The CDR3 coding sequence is TGTGCCAGCAGCCGGGACAGGCTCTACGAGCAGTACTTC. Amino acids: CASSRDRLYEQYF.

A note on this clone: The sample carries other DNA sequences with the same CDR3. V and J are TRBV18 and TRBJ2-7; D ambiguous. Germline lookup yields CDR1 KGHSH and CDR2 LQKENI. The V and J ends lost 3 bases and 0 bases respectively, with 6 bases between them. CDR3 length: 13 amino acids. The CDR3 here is CASSPPSSYEQYF. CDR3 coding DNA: TGTGCCAGCTCACCCCCTAGCTCCTACGAGCAGTACTTC.

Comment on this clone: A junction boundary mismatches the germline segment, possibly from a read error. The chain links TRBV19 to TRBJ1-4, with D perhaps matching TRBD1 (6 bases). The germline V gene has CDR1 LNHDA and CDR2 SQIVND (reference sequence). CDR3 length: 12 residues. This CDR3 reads CASSRYRERLVF. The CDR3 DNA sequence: TGTGCCAGTAGTAGATACAGGGAAAGGCTCGTTTTT.

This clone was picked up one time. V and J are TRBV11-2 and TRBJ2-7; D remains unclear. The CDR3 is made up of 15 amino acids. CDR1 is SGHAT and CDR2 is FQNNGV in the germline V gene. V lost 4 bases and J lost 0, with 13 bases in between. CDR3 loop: CASSSRLTSSYEQYF. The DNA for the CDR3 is TGTGCCAGCAGCTCCCGCTTAACGAGCTCCTACGAGCAGTACTTC.

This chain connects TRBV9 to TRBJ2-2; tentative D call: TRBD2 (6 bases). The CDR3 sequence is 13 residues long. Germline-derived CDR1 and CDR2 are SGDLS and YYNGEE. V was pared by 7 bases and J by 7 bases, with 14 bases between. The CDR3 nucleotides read TGTGCCAGCCGGGGGAGTTTTGGCGGGGAGCTGTTTTTT. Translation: CASRGSFGGELFF. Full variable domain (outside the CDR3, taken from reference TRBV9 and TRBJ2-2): DSGVTQTPKHLITATGQRVTLRCSPRSGDLSVYWYQQSLDQGLQFLIQYYNGEERAKGNILERFSAQQFPDLHSELNLSSLELGDSALYFCASRGSFGGELFFGEGSRLTVL.

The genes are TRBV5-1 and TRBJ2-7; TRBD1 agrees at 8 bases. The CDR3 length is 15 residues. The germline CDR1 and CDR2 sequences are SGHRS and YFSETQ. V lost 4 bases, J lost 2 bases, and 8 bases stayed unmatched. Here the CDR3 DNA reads TGCGCCAGCAGCCTGGACAGGGTCCCTCCCTACGAGCAGTACTTC. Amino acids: CASSLDRVPPYEQYF. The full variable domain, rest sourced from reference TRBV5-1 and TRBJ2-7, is KAGVTQTPRYLIKTRGQQVTLSCSPISGHRSVSWYQQTPGQGLQFLFEYFSETQRNKGNFPGRFSGRQFSNSRSEMNVSTLELGDSALYLCASSLDRVPPYEQYFGPGTRLTVT.

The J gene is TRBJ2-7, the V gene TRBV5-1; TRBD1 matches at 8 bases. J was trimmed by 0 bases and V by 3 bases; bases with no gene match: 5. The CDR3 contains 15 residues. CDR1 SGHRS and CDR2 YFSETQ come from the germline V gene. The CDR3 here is CASSSTGASSYEQYF. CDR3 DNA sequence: TGCGCCAGCAGCTCGACAGGGGCGTCCTCCTACGAGCAGTACTTC.